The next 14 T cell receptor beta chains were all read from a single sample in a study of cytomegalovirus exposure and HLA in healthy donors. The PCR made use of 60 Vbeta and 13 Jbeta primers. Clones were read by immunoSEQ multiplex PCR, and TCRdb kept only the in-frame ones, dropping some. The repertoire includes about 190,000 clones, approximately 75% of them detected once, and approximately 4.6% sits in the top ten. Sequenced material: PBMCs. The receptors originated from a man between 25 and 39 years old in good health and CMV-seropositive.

Here the CDR3 reads CASSAYRDRGRTNEKLFF. In DNA, the CDR3 is TGTGCCAGCAGCGCGTACCGGGACAGGGGGCGAACTAATGAAAAACTGTTTTTT. This chain uses TRBV21-1 with TRBJ1-4; TRBD1 was called by the table and not checked on the DNA. TRBV21-1 is a pseudogene. The CDR3 has 18 amino acids.

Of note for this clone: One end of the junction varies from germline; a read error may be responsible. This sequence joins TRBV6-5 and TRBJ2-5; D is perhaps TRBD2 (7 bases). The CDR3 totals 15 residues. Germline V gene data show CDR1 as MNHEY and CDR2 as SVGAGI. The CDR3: CASSYDGRGQATQYF. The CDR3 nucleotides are TGTGCCAGCAGCTACGATGGGCGGGGGCAAGCGACCCAGTACTTC.

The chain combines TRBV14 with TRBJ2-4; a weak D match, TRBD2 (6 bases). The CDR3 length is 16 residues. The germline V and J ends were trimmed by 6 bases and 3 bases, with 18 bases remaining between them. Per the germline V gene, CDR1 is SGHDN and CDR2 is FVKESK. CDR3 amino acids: CASSQKTRGSKNIQYF. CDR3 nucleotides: TGTGCCAGCAGTCAAAAGACCCGGGGGAGCAAAAACATTCAGTACTTC. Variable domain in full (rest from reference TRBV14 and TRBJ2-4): EAGVTQFPSHSVIEKGQTVTLRCDPISGHDNLYWYRRVMGKEIKFLLHFVKESKQDESGMPNNRFLAERTGGTYSTLKVQPAELEDSGVYFCASSQKTRGSKNIQYFGAGTRLSVL.

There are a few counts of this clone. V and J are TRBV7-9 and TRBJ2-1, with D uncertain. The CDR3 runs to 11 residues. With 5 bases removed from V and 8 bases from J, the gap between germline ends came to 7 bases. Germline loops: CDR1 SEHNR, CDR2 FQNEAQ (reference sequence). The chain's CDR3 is CASSQVYEQFF. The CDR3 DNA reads TGTGCCAGCAGCCAGGTCTATGAGCAGTTCTTC.

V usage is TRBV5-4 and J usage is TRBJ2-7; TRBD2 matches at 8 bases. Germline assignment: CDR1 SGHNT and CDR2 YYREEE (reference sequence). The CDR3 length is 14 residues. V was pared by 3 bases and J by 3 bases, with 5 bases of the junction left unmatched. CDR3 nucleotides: TGTGCCAGCAGCTCACCGGCGGGAGGCTACGAGCAGTACTTC. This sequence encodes CASSSPAGGYEQYF.

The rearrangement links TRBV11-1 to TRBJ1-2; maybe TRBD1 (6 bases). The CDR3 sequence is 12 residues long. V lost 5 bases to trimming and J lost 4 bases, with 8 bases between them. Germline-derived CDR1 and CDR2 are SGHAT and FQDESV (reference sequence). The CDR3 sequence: CASSMDSYGYTF. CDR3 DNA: TGTGCCAGCAGCATGGACAGCTATGGCTACACCTTC.

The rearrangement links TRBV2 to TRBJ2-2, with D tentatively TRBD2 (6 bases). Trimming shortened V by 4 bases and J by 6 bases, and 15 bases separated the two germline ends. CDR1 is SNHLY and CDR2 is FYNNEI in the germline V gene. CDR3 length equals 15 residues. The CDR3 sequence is CASSVRGSDSGELFF. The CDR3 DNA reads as TGTGCCAGCAGTGTGCGGGGTTCAGATTCCGGGGAGCTGTTTTTT.

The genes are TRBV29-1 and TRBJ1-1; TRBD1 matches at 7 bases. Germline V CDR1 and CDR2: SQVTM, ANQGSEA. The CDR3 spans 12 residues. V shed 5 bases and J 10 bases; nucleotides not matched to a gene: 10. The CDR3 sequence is CSVPTGDGRAFF. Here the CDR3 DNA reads TGCAGCGTTCCTACAGGGGACGGTCGAGCTTTCTTT.

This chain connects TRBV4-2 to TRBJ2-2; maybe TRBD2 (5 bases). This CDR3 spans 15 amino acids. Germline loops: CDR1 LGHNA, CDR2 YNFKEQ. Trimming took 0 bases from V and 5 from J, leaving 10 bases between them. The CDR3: CASSQDSVRTGELFF. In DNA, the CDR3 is TGTGCCAGCAGCCAAGATAGCGTTCGGACCGGGGAGCTGTTTTTT.

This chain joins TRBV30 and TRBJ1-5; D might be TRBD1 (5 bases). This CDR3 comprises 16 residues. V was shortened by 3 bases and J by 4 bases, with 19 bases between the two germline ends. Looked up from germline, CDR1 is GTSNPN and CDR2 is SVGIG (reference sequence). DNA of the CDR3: TGTGCCTGGAGCCAACCACCGGGGGGGAGAAATCAGCCCCAGCATTTT. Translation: CAWSQPPGGRNQPQHF.

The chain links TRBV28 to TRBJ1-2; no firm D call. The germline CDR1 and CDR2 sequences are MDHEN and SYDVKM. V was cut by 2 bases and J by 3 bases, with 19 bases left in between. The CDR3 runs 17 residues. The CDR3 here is CASSLTGSISDDYGYTF. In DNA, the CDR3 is TGTGCCAGCAGTTTAACGGGATCTATTTCCGATGACTATGGCTACACCTTC.

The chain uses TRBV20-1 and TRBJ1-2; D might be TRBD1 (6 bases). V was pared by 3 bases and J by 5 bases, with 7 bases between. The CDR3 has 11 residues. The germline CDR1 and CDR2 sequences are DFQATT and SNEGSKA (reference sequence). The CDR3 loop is CSASQGYGYTF. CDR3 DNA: TGCAGTGCTAGTCAGGGGTATGGCTACACCTTC.

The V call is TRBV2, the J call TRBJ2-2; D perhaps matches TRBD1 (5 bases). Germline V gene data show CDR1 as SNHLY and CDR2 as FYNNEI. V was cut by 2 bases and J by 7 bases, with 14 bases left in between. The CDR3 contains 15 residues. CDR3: CASSEPGRENGELFF. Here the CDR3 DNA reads TGTGCCAGCAGTGAACCGGGCAGGGAAAACGGGGAGCTGTTTTTT.

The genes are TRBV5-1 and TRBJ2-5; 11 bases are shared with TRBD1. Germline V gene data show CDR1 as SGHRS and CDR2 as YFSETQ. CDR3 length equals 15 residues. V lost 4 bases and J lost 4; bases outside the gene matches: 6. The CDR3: CASSEDRGLGETQYF. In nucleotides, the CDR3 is TGCGCCAGCAGCGAGGACAGGGGGCTTGGAGAGACCCAGTACTTC. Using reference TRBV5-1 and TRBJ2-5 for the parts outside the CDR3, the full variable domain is KAGVTQTPRYLIKTRGQQVTLSCSPISGHRSVSWYQQTPGQGLQFLFEYFSETQRNKGNFPGRFSGRQFSNSRSEMNVSTLELGDSALYLCASSEDRGLGETQYFGPGTRLLVL.